This TCR beta chain was retrieved from a study of spatial heterogeneity in lung cancer. Study background: Beta-chain sequences consistently outnumbered alpha-chain sequences in detection.

Regarding time point: sample taken at primary tumor resection. CDR1 KGHDR and CDR2 SFDVKD come from the germline V gene. V was pared by 3 bases and J by 3 bases, with 4 bases between. The CDR3 is made up of 13 amino acids. This clonotype was seen many times. The antigen remains undetermined. The study, taken as a whole, reports: Tumors with more nonsynonymous mutations had more expanded intratumoral alpha and beta TCRs.

A single record per CDR3 protein comes from TCRdb applying MiXCR to the 5' RACE reads. This table holds 10,000 to 15,000 distinct CDR3 sequences, over 6.5% found once. The sequencing here drew on lung tumor tissue, taken at surgery. The V gene is TRBV24-1, the J gene TRBJ2-2; D is unclear. This clonotype was sampled from a female donor with early-stage non-small cell lung cancer. The CDR3 sequence: CATSDEHTGELFF. The DNA of the CDR3 is TGTGCCACCAGTGATGAGCACACCGGGGAGCTGTTTTTT.